The 32 T cell receptor beta chains below were found in one sample sequenced in a study of shared clonotypes between healthy human individuals. Profiled with immunoSEQ multiplex PCR; TCRdb holds only in-frame clones, not every one. The sample comprises about 1 million clones, roughly 70% of which are singletons, and approximately 1.5% rests with the top ten. Sequencing was done on a sample of memory CD4+ T cells sorted from blood. This sample's subset: CD45RA-negative fraction. All receptors derive from a man between 18 and 35 years old in good health.

This clone appeared a few times. The chain couples TRBV30 to TRBJ1-2, with a possible D match to TRBD1 (6 bases). CDR3 length equals 13 residues. The germline CDR1 and CDR2 sequences are GTSNPN and SVGIG (reference sequence). V shed 5 bases and J shed 4 bases, with 14 bases lying between them. In DNA form, the CDR3 reads TGTGCCTGGGGTCAGGCAGGGGCCTATGGCTACACCTTC. Its protein product is CAWGQAGAYGYTF.

This clone turned up a few times. The chain combines TRBV7-4 with TRBJ1-1; D remains unclear. CDR1 SGHVT and CDR2 SQSDAQ come from the germline V gene. This CDR3 is 13 amino acids long. V shed 4 bases and J shed 6 bases, with 12 bases lying between them. CDR3 residues: CASSCGRVAEAFF. As DNA, the CDR3 is TGTGCCAGCAGCTGCGGGCGGGTCGCTGAAGCTTTCTTT.

This chain joins TRBV19 and TRBJ1-2, with D possibly matching TRBD1 (6 bases). Germline V gene sequence: CDR1 LNHDA, CDR2 SQIVND (reference sequence). CDR3 length: 13 residues. Trimming shortened V by 7 bases and J by 4 bases, and 13 bases separated the two germline ends. CDR3 region: CASMGHPGYGYTF. CDR3 bases: TGTGCCAGTATGGGACACCCAGGCTATGGCTACACCTTC.

The chain carries TRBV14 and TRBJ1-1, with D possibly TRBD1 on 6 matching bases. Trimming took off 6 bases at V and 0 bases at J, with 23 bases between the two ends. Germline lookup yields CDR1 SGHDN and CDR2 FVKESK. The CDR3 is 18 amino acids. The CDR3 reads CASRANPRGARVNTEAFF. The CDR3 DNA reads as TGTGCCAGCAGAGCCAACCCCCGGGGGGCGAGGGTGAACACTGAAGCTTTCTTT.

V usage is TRBV19 and J usage is TRBJ2-3; D may be TRBD2 (6 bases). CDR1 and CDR2 (germline): LNHDA, SQIVND (reference sequence). The V gene lost 4 bases and the J gene lost 2 bases, with 13 bases spanning the gap. The CDR3 runs to 15 residues. CDR3 loop: CASSTRLVTTDTQYF. The CDR3 DNA reads TGTGCCAGTAGTACCCGACTAGTTACCACAGATACGCAGTATTTT.

This clone was counted between two and nine times. The sample holds other DNA sequences that translate to the same CDR3. The genes are TRBV7-2 and TRBJ2-5; D possibly corresponds to TRBD2 (6 bases). The germline V gene encodes CDR1 SGHTA and CDR2 FQGNSA. This CDR3 is built from 13 residues. The ends were cut back, 1 base at V and 5 bases at J, with 8 bases in the middle. CDR3 sequence: CASSLGGRETQYF. CDR3 DNA sequence: TGTGCCAGCAGCTTAGGGGGGAGGGAGACCCAGTACTTC.

The rearrangement links TRBV19 to TRBJ1-5; the D is unclear. The germline gives CDR1 LNHDA, CDR2 SQIVND (reference sequence). CDR3 length equals 16 residues. Trimming removed 6 bases from V and 4 bases from J, with 19 bases in between. The CDR3 sequence: CASSPRTDSLNQPQHF. The CDR3 DNA reads as TGTGCCAGTAGCCCCCGGACGGATTCCCTAAATCAGCCCCAGCATTTT.

The rearrangement uses TRBV10-3 and TRBJ2-3; D is perhaps TRBD2 (7 bases). The CDR3 runs 17 residues. V lost 3 bases and J lost 2, with 18 bases in between. Germline CDR1 ENHRY, CDR2 SYGVKD. The CDR3 region has the DNA TGTGCCATCAGTGACCCGAAGGGGGGAGGGCTCACAGATACGCAGTATTTT. It codes for CAISDPKGGGLTDTQYF.

In its sample, this clone was seen a few times. Other DNA sequences from this sample encode an identical CDR3 as well. V gene TRBV5-1 combines with J gene TRBJ2-5, with 13 positions matching TRBD2. CDR3 length equals 15 residues. Germline CDR1 SGHRS, CDR2 YFSETQ. J lost 1 base, V lost 4 bases, and 1 base had no gene match. CDR3 residues: CASSRTSGSQETQYF. The CDR3 bases are TGCGCCAGCAGCCGGACTAGCGGGAGCCAAGAGACCCAGTACTTC.

This rearrangement joins TRBV29-1 to TRBJ1-1; 10 nucleotides match TRBD1. V shed 7 bases, J shed 4 bases, and the junction held 12 bases outside the gene matches. Germline V gene sequence: CDR1 SQVTM, CDR2 ANQGSEA. The CDR3 contains 15 residues. Written as DNA, the CDR3 is TGCAGCGCCCTCGGGACAGGGGCCTCTAGCACTGAAGCTTTCTTT. Translation: CSALGTGASSTEAFF.

The chain uses TRBV5-1 and TRBJ2-1; TRBD2 matches at 7 bases. V lost 4 bases and J lost 7; bases outside the gene matches: 14. The CDR3 consists of 16 residues. From germline, CDR1 is SGHRS and CDR2 YFSETQ. The CDR3 DNA reads TGCGCCAGCAGCCGGGAACCGGGACTACCTTTGAATGAGCAGTTCTTC. It is translated as CASSREPGLPLNEQFF.

As for this clone: The sample has other DNA sequences that encode this CDR3 too. The genes are TRBV7-9 and TRBJ1-4; the D is unclear. The CDR3 is 14 amino acids. Trimming removed 0 bases from V and 7 bases from J, with 9 bases in between. Germline CDR1 and CDR2: SEHNR and FQNEAQ (reference sequence). The CDR3 spells CASSLAGVGEKLFF. The CDR3 bases are TGTGCCAGCAGCTTAGCGGGCGTTGGTGAAAAACTGTTTTTT.

The chain carries TRBV5-1 and TRBJ1-2, with a tentative D call TRBD1 (5 bases). From germline, CDR1 is SGHRS and CDR2 YFSETQ. The CDR3 is made up of 15 amino acids. V was shortened by 4 bases and J by 0 bases, with 13 bases between the two germline ends. This chain's CDR3 is CASSGGTAANYGYTF. CDR3 bases: TGCGCCAGCAGCGGAGGGACTGCCGCTAACTATGGCTACACCTTC.

This clone was recorded many times. This chain uses TRBV20-1 with TRBJ2-7, with TRBD2 as a possible D gene (5 bases). In germline, CDR1 is DFQATT, CDR2 SNEGSKA (reference sequence). The CDR3 spans 11 residues. Trimming left V 7 bases short and J 5 bases short, with 12 bases between. Here the CDR3 DNA reads TGCAGTGGTTATGACGGGGACGAGCAGTACTTC. This codes for CSGYDGDEQYF.

This chain joins TRBV19 and TRBJ2-6; a possible D gene is TRBD1 (5 bases). The CDR3 has 14 amino acids. Germline values: CDR1 LNHDA, CDR2 SQIVND (reference sequence). V was pared by 5 bases and J by 3 bases, with 8 bases between. In DNA, the CDR3 is TGTGCCAGTAGTGGACAAGTTGGGGCCAACGTCCTGACTTTC. Translating it yields CASSGQVGANVLTF.

This chain joins TRBV27 and TRBJ1-1, with D unclear. CDR3 length: 13 residues. V gave up 7 bases and J gave up 7 bases, with 16 bases separating them. CDR1 and CDR2 from the germline V gene are MNHEY and SMNVEV (reference sequence). Here the CDR3 DNA reads TGTGCCAGCAAAAGGTTGACGAGGATTGAAGCTTTCTTT. This sequence encodes CASKRLTRIEAFF.

The gene calls are TRBV7-2 and TRBJ2-3, with D hard to call. The V end lost 5 bases, the J end lost 2 bases, and 14 bases lay between the germline ends. The CDR3 extends over 15 amino acids. Per the germline V gene, CDR1 is SGHTA and CDR2 is FQGNSA. CDR3 protein: CASSTSSHPTDTQYF. In DNA, the CDR3 is TGTGCCAGCAGCACCTCTAGTCATCCCACAGATACGCAGTATTTT.

The V gene is TRBV5-1, the J gene TRBJ2-2; D is unresolved. CDR3 length equals 14 residues. In germline, CDR1 is SGHRS, CDR2 YFSETQ. V lost 4 bases to trimming and J lost 1 base, with 8 bases between them. In DNA, the CDR3 is TGCGCCAGCAGCGCGATCAAGAACACCGGGGAGCTGTTTTTT. This codes for CASSAIKNTGELFF.

V gene TRBV5-8 combines with J gene TRBJ2-1, with TRBD2 identical over 11 bases. J lost 4 bases, V lost 1 base, and 4 bases had no gene match. Germline values: CDR1 SGHTS, CDR2 YDEGEE. This CDR3 spans 16 amino acids. The chain's CDR3 is CASSLSRTSGYNEQFF. Written as DNA, the CDR3 is TGTGCCAGCAGCTTGTCCCGGACTAGCGGGTACAATGAGCAGTTCTTC.

This clone was seen only once. This chain connects TRBV15 to TRBJ1-3; 8 bases align to TRBD1. Germline-derived CDR1 and CDR2 are LNHNV and YYDKDF (reference sequence). V was pared by 0 bases and J by 4 bases, with 2 bases of the junction left unmatched. This CDR3 region has 15 residues. CDR3 loop: CATSRETGGGNTIYF. The CDR3 bases are TGTGCCACCAGCAGAGAAACAGGGGGAGGAAACACCATATATTTT.

The chain has TRBV5-8 and TRBJ1-2, with TRBD1 matching over 7 bases. Trimming took 3 bases from V and 4 from J; bases not matched to a gene: 6. Germline CDR1 is SGHTS and CDR2 is YDEGEE. The CDR3 spans 14 residues. Here the CDR3 reads CASSSQGTFYGYTF. The CDR3 nucleotides are TGTGCCAGCAGCTCACAGGGGACCTTCTATGGCTACACCTTC.

The CDR3 DNA follows: TGTGCCTGGAAGAGAGGGGGCCCAAATGAAAAACTGTTTTTT. This codes for CAWKRGGPNEKLFF. The rearrangement joins TRBV30 to TRBJ1-4; 7 bases align to TRBD1. J lost 5 bases, V lost 4 bases, and 7 bases had no gene match. The germline V gene encodes CDR1 GTSNPN and CDR2 SVGIG (reference sequence). CDR3 length: 14 amino acids.

The genes are TRBV10-3 and TRBJ2-5; the D call may be TRBD1 or TRBD2 (5 bases each). This CDR3 is 13 amino acids long. Between the trimmed V and J ends, which lost 6 bases and 1 base, there was a span of 9 bases. CDR1 is ENHRY and CDR2 is SYGVKD in the germline V gene. DNA for the CDR3: TGTGCCATCAGCTCCGGGACCCAAGAGACCCAGTACTTC. Translation: CAISSGTQETQYF.

This rearrangement joins TRBV19 to TRBJ1-5; a possible D gene is TRBD1 (6 bases). V gave up 3 bases and J gave up 2 bases, with 11 bases separating them. In germline, CDR1 is LNHDA, CDR2 SQIVND (reference sequence). The CDR3 has 15 residues. As DNA, the CDR3 is TGTGCCAGTAGTATTCTGGAGGGGGGCAATCAGCCCCAGCATTTT. It translates to CASSILEGGNQPQHF.

The count of this clone is one. The chain carries TRBV18 and TRBJ2-1; D call uncertain. Trimming shortened V by 2 bases and J by 5 bases, and 10 bases separated the two germline ends. The CDR3 has 14 amino acids. From germline, CDR1 is KGHSH and CDR2 LQKENI. Written as DNA, the CDR3 is TGTGCCAGCTCACCAGTCAGGCAGGACAATGAGCAGTTCTTC. Translating it yields CASSPVRQDNEQFF.

This clone was counted only a few times. The same CDR3 can be traced to other DNA sequences in this sample. The chain is built from TRBV30 and TRBJ2-5; no definite D call. V lost 0 bases, J lost 4 bases, and 6 bases lay in between. Per germline, CDR1 GTSNPN and CDR2 SVGIG (reference sequence). This CDR3 has 12 residues. The CDR3 loop is CAWSVQGETQYF. The DNA of the CDR3 is TGTGCCTGGAGTGTACAAGGAGAGACCCAGTACTTC. Filled out from reference TRBV30 and TRBJ2-5, the complete variable domain reads SQTIHQWPATLVQPVGSPLSLECTVEGTSNPNLYWYRQAAGRGLQLLFYSVGIGQISSEVPQNLSASRPQDRQFILSSKKLLLSDSGFYLCAWSVQGETQYFGPGTRLLVL.

This chain links TRBV30 with TRBJ1-4, with D uncertain. The length of the CDR3 is 11 residues. Germline loops: CDR1 GTSNPN, CDR2 SVGIG (reference sequence). Trimming took 2 bases from V and 5 from J, leaving 3 bases between them. CDR3 sequence: CAWSKNEKLFF. The CDR3 coding sequence is TGTGCCTGGAGTAAGAATGAAAAACTGTTTTTT.

The V and J genes are TRBV7-2 and TRBJ1-5; D is unresolved. The V end was cut by 5 bases, the J end by 1 base, with 12 bases between. In germline, CDR1 is SGHTA, CDR2 FQGNSA. This CDR3 has 15 amino acids. The CDR3 nucleotides read TGTGCCAGCAGCCTTAGGGTCGGGAGCAATCAGCCCCAGCATTTT. The encoded protein is CASSLRVGSNQPQHF.

As to this clone: This sample also contains other DNA sequences that code for the same CDR3. This chain uses TRBV6-5 with TRBJ1-2; D perhaps matches TRBD1 (5 bases). V was shortened by 8 bases and J by 4 bases, with 11 bases between the two germline ends. Germline-derived CDR1 and CDR2 are MNHEY and SVGAGI. This CDR3 comprises 12 residues. The CDR3 reads CASRGQGYGYTF. The CDR3 bases are TGTGCCAGCCGAGGACAAGGCTATGGCTACACCTTC.

This clone was counted at least ten times. The chain uses TRBV11-2 and TRBJ1-1; D is unresolved. This CDR3 has 14 amino acids. V was clipped by 2 bases and J by 1 base, with 8 bases between them. From germline, CDR1 is SGHAT and CDR2 FQNNGV. In DNA, the CDR3 is TGTGCCAGCAGCTTAACAAACAGGAACACTGAAGCTTTCTTT. This sequence encodes CASSLTNRNTEAFF.

The chain joins TRBV5-1 to TRBJ2-2; D gene unclear. There are 13 residues in the CDR3. Germline V gives CDR1 SGHRS, CDR2 YFSETQ. The germline V and J ends were trimmed by 2 bases and 8 bases, with 10 bases remaining between them. The CDR3 DNA follows: TGCGCCAGCAGCTTCCTCTCGGAAGGGGAGCTGTTTTTT. Amino acids: CASSFLSEGELFF.

The genes are TRBV6-6 and TRBJ1-1; D gene uncertain. V dropped 9 bases and J dropped 1 base, with 6 bases sitting between them. The germline V gene encodes CDR1 MNHNY and CDR2 SVGAGI (reference sequence). The CDR3 sequence is 11 residues long. CDR3 protein: CASAGNTEAFF. As DNA, the CDR3 is TGTGCCAGTGCTGGGAACACTGAAGCTTTCTTT.